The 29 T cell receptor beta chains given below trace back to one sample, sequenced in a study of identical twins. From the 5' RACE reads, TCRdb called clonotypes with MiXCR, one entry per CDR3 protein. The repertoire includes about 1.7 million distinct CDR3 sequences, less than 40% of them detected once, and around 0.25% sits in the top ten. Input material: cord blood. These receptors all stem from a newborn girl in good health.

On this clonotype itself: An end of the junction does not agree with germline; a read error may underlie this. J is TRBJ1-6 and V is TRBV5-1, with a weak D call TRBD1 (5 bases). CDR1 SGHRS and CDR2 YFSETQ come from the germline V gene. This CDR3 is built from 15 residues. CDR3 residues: CASSLGQIYNSPPHF. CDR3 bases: TGCGCCAGCAGCTTGGGACAGATCTATAATTCACCCCCCCACTTT. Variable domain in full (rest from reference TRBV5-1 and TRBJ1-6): KAGVTQTPRYLIKTRGQQVTLSCSPISGHRSVSWYQQTPGQGLQFLFEYFSETQRNKGNFPGRFSGRQFSNSRSEMNVSTLELGDSALYLCASSLGQIYNSPPHFGNGTRLTVT.

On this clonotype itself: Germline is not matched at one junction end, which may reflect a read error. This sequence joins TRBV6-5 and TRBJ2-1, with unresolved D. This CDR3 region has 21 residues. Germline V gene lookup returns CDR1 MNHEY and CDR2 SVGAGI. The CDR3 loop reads CASSYSMVGKVSWGSYNEQFF. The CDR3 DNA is TGTGCCAGCAGTTACTCGATGGTTGGGAAGGTCTCCTGGGGATCCTATAATGAGCAGTTCTTC.

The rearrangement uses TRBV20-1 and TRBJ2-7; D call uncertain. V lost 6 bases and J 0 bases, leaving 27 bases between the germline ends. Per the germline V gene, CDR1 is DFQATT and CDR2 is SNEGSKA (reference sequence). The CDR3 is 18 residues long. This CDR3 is CSAAPPPPDSLSSYEQYF. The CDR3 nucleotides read TGCAGTGCCGCACCCCCGCCACCTGATAGCCTCTCCTCCTACGAGCAGTACTTC.

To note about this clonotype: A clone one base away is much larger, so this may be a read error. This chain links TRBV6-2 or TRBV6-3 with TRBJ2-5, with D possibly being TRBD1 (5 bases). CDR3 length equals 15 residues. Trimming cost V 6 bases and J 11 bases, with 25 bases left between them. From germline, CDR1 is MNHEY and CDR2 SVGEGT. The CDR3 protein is CASSSDRLSYNEQYF. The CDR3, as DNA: TGTGCCAGCAGCTCCGACAGACTTTCCTACAATGAGCAGTACTTC.

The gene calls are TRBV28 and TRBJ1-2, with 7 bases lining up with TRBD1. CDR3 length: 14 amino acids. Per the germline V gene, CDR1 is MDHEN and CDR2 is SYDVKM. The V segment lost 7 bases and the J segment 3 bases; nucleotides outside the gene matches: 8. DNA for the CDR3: TGTGCCAGCAACTTGGGGACAGATCACTATGGCTACACCTTC. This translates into CASNLGTDHYGYTF.

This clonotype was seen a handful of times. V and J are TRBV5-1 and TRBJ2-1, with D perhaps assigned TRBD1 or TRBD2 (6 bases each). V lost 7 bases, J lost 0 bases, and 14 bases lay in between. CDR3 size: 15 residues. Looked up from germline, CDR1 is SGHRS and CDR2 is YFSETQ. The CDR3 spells CASGWRGSSYNEQFF. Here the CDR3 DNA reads TGCGCCAGCGGATGGAGGGGGAGCTCCTACAATGAGCAGTTCTTC. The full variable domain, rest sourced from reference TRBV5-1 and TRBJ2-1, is KAGVTQTPRYLIKTRGQQVTLSCSPISGHRSVSWYQQTPGQGLQFLFEYFSETQRNKGNFPGRFSGRQFSNSRSEMNVSTLELGDSALYLCASGWRGSSYNEQFFGPGTRLTVL.

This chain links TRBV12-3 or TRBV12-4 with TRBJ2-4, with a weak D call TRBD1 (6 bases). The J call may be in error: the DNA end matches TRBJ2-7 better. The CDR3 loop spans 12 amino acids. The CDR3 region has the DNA TGTGCCAGCAGCCAAACAGGGAGCGAGCAGTACTTC. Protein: CASSQTGSEQYF.

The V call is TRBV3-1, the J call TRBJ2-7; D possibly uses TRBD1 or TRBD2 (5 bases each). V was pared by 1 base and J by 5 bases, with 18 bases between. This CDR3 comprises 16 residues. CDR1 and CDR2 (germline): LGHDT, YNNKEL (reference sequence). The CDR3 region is CASSQVLVRGGNEQYF. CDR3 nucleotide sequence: TGTGCCAGCAGCCAAGTTCTCGTCCGGGGCGGAAACGAGCAGTACTTC.

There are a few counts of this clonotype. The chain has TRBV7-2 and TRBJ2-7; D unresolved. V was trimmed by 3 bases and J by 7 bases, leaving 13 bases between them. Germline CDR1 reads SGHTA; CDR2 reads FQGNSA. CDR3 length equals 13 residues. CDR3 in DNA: TGTGCCAGCAGCTTTGTTGTAAAAAGGGAGCAGTACTTC. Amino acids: CASSFVVKREQYF.

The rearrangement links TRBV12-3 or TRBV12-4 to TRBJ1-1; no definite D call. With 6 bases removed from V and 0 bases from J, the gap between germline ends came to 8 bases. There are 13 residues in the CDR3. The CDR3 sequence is CASRGFLNTEAFF. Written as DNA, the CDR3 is TGTGCCAGCAGAGGGTTCCTGAACACTGAAGCTTTCTTT.

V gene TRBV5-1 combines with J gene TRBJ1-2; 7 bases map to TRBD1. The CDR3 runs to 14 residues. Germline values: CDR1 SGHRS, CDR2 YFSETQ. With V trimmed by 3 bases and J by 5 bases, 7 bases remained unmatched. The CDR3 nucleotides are TGCGCCAGCAGCTACCTAGGACAGGATTATGGCTACACCTTC. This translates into CASSYLGQDYGYTF. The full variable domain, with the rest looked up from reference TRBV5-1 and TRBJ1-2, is KAGVTQTPRYLIKTRGQQVTLSCSPISGHRSVSWYQQTPGQGLQFLFEYFSETQRNKGNFPGRFSGRQFSNSRSEMNVSTLELGDSALYLCASSYLGQDYGYTFGSGTRLTVV.

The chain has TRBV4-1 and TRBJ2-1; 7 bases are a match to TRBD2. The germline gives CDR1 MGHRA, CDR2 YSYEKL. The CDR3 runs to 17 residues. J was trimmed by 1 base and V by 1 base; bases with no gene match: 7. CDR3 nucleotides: TGCGCCAGCAGCCAAGTCTTTGGCGGGGGATCCTACAATGAGCAGTTCTTC. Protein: CASSQVFGGGSYNEQFF.

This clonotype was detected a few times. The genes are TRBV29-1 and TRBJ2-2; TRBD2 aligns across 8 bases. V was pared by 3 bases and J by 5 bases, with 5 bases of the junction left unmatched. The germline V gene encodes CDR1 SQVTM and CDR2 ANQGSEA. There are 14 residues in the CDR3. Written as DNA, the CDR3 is TGCAGCGTTGACGGGGGGGCGCATACCGGGGAGCTGTTTTTT. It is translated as CSVDGGAHTGELFF.

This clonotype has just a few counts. CDR3 coding DNA: TGTGCCAGCAGTGTACGGACAGGGAAAATTAGCACAGATACGCAGTATTTT. It encodes CASSVRTGKISTDTQYF. The chain uses TRBV2 and TRBJ2-3; 8 bases match TRBD1. Germline V gene lookup returns CDR1 SNHLY and CDR2 FYNNEI. With 4 bases clipped from V and 0 bases from J, the junction kept 9 bases outside the gene matches. This CDR3 spans 17 amino acids.

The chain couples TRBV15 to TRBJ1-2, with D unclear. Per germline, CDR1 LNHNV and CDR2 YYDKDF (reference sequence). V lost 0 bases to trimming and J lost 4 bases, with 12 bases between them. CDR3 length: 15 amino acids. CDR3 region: CATSRDSASCYGYTF. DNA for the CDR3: TGTGCCACCAGCAGAGATTCTGCGAGTTGCTATGGCTACACCTTC.

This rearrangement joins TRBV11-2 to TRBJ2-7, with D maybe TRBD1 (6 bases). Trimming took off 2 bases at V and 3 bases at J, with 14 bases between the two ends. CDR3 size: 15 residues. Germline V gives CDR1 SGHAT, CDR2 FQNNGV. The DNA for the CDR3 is TGTGCCAGCAGCTTAAGTCCACAGGGCTACTACGAGCAGTACTTC. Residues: CASSLSPQGYYEQYF.

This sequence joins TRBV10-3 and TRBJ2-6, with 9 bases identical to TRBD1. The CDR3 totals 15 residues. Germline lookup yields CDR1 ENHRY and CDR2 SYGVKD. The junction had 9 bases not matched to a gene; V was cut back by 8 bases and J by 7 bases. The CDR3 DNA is TGTGCCATCGGAGAAGGGGACAGGGTCGCCAACGTCCTGACTTTC. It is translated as CAIGEGDRVANVLTF.

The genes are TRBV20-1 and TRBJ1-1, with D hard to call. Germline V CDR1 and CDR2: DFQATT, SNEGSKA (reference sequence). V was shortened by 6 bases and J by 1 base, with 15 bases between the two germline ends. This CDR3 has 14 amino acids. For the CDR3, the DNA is TGCAGTGCGCCGAGGTCGGCGACGAACACTGAAGCTTTCTTT. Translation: CSAPRSATNTEAFF.

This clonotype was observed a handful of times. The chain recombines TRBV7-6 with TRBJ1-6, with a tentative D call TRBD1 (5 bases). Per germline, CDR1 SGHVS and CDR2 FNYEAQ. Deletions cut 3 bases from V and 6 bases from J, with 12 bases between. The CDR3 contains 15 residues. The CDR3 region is CASSFSQGSNSPLHF. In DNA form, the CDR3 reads TGTGCCAGCAGCTTTTCCCAGGGTTCTAATTCACCCCTCCACTTT.

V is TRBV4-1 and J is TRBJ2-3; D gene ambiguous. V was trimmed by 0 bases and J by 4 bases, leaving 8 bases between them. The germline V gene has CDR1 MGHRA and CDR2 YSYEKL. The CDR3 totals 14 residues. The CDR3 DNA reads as TGCGCCAGCAGCCAAGACGCCCTGTCAGATACGCAGTATTTT. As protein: CASSQDALSDTQYF.

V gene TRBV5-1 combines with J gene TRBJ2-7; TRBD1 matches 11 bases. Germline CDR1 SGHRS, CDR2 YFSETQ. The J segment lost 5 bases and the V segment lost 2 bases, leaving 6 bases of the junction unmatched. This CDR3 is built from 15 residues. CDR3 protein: CASSFGTGGSHEQYF. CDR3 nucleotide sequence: TGCGCCAGCAGCTTTGGGACAGGGGGTTCGCACGAGCAGTACTTC.

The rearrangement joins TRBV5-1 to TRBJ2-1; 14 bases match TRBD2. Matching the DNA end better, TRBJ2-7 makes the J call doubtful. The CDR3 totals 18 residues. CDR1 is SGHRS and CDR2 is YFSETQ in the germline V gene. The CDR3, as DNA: TGCGCCAGCAGCTTGGACGGGACTAGCGGGGGCTCCTACAATGAGCAGTACTTC. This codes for CASSLDGTSGGSYNEQYF.

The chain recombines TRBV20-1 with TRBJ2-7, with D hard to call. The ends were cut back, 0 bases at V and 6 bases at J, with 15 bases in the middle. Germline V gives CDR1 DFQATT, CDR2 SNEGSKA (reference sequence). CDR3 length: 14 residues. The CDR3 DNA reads TGCAGTGCTAGAGACGGCCCTACCCTAGGCGAGCAGTACTTC. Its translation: CSARDGPTLGEQYF.

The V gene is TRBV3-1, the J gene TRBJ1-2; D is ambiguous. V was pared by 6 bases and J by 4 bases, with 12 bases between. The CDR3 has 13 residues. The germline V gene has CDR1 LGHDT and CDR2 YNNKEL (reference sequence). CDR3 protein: CASRSMAPYGYTF. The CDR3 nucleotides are TGTGCCAGCAGATCCATGGCCCCCTATGGCTACACCTTC. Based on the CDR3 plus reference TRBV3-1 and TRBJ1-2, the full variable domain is DTAVSQTPKYLVTQMGNDKSIKCEQNLGHDTMYWYKQDSKKFLKIMFSYNNKELIINETVPNRFSPKSPDKAHLNLHINSLELGDSAVYFCASRSMAPYGYTFGSGTRLTVV.

CDR3 sequence: CASSLAKGQGNEKLFF. The CDR3 DNA reads TGCGCCAGCAGCTTGGCCAAGGGTCAGGGGAATGAAAAACTGTTTTTT. The genes are TRBV5-1 and TRBJ1-4, with TRBD1 as a possible D gene (6 bases). This CDR3 contains 16 residues. Germline lookup yields CDR1 SGHRS and CDR2 YFSETQ. The V end was cut by 0 bases, the J end by 5 bases, with 14 bases between.

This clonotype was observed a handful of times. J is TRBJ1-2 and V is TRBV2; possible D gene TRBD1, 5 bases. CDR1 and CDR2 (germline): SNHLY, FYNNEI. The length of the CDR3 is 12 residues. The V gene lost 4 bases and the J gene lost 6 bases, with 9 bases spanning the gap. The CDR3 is CASSGSGNGYTF. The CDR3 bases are TGTGCCAGCAGTGGGTCAGGGAATGGCTACACCTTC. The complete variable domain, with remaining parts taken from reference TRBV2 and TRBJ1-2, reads EPEVTQTPSHQVTQMGQEVILRCVPISNHLYFYWYRQILGQKVEFLVSFYNNEISEKSEIFDDQFSVERPDGSNFTLKIRSTKLEDSAMYFCASSGSGNGYTFGSGTRLTVV.

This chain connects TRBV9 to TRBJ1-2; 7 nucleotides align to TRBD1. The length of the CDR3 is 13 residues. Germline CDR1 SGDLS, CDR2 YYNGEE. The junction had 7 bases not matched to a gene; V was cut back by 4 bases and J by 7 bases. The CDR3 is CASSQGEGPGYTF. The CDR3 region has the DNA TGTGCCAGCAGCCAGGGGGAGGGACCTGGCTACACCTTC. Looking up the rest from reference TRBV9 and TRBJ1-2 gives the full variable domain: DSGVTQTPKHLITATGQRVTLRCSPRSGDLSVYWYQQSLDQGLQFLIQYYNGEERAKGNILERFSAQQFPDLHSELNLSSLELGDSALYFCASSQGEGPGYTFGSGTRLTVV.

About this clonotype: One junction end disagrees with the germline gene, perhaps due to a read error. CDR3 coding DNA: TGTGCCAGCAGCCCAACGGGGACAGGGGGCTCTGAAAATCTGTTTTTT. It yields the protein CASSPTGTGGSENLFF. This sequence joins TRBV7-6 and TRBJ1-4; 12 nucleotides align to TRBD1. Looked up from germline, CDR1 is SGHVS and CDR2 is FNYEAQ. CDR3 length equals 16 residues. Together with reference TRBV7-6 and TRBJ1-4, the CDR3 gives the full variable domain: GAGVSQSPRYKVTKRGQDVALRCDPISGHVSLYWYRQALGQGPEFLTYFNYEAQQDKSGLPNDRFSAERPEGSISTLTIQRTEQRDSAMYRCASSPTGTGGSENLFFGSGTQLSVL.

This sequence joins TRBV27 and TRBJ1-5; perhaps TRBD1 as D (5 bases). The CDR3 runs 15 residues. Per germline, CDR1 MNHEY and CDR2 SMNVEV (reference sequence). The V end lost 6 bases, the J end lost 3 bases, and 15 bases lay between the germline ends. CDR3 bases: TGTGCCAGCAGCCCCGGCAGGGCCTTCAATCAGCCCCAGCATTTT. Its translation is CASSPGRAFNQPQHF.